This T cell receptor beta chain came from a study of blood T cell repertoires in COVID-19. Trimming removed 10 bases at V and 0 bases at J, with 13 bases between. The CDR3 loop spans 14 amino acids. Germline V gives CDR1 ENHRY, CDR2 SYGVKD. The table came from immunoSEQ multiplex PCR; TCRdb's copy has only in-frame clones and leaves some out. The repertoire holds roughly 35,000 clones, with 70% to 90% as singletons. The sequenced sample consisted of peripheral blood. The rearrangement joins TRBV10-3 to TRBJ1-5, with D perhaps TRBD1 (5 bases). The receptor was derived from a man in his sixties or seventies with acute or convalescent COVID-19. CDR3 bases: TGTGCCACCCGCGGGGGGAATAGCAATCAGCCCCAGCATTTT. Translated, it gives CATRGGNSNQPQHF.